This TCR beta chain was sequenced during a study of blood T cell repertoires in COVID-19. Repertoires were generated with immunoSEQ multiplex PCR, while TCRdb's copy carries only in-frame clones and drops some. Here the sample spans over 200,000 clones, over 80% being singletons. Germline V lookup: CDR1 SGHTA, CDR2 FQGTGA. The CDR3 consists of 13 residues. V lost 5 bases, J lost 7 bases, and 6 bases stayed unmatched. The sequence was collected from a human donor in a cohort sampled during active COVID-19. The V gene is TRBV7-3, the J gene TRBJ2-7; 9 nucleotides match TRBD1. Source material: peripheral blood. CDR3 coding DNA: TGTGCCAGCAGCCGCACAGGGGGCCAAGAGCAGTACTTC. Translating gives CASSRTGGQEQYF.